The present T cell receptor beta chain was sequenced within a study of CD8 T cells in ankylosing spondylitis. Study-level results: What seemed typical of ankylosing spondylitis blood was a TCR beta motif built from roughly eight highly homologous variants. There were earlier reports of some motif variants in reactive arthritis synovial fluid and blood.

Only a few counts were recorded for this clonotype. Its antigen remains unidentified. TCRdb independently ran MiXCR on the 5' RACE reads; one entry per CDR3 protein. The data show 300,000 to 400,000 distinct CDR3 sequences, with about 15% seen just once and roughly 0.99% held by the top ten. Sample: blood, either unsorted or a sorted T cell fraction (not recorded which). The receptor's source is a male donor with ankylosing spondylitis or in good health (not recorded which).

The CDR3 reads CASSTPGTGKETQYF. As DNA, the CDR3 is TGTGCCAGCAGTACCCCCGGGACAGGGAAAGAGACCCAGTACTTC. This sequence joins TRBV27 and TRBJ2-5, with TRBD1 matching 9 bases. The germline gives CDR1 MNHEY, CDR2 SMNVEV (reference sequence). CDR3 length equals 15 residues. V was clipped by 5 bases and J by 3 bases; unmatched bases: 7.